This T cell receptor (beta chain) was observed in a study of shared clonotypes between healthy human individuals. Study-wide results and caveats: Tissue TCR repertoires likely differ from these blood-only repertoires.

This table comes from immunoSEQ multiplex PCR, and its TCRdb copy is limited to in-frame clones, with some not included. Of under 2,500,000 clones in the sample, around 95% were seen once. With regard to this clone: Its antigen is currently unknown.

The healthy adult donors were HIV-negative and reported no recent acute infections or vaccinations. Per germline, CDR1 SGHDN and CDR2 FVKESK. V was shortened by 2 bases and J by 5 bases, with 0 bases between the two germline ends. This CDR3 is built from 11 residues. The chain links TRBV14 to TRBJ2-2, with D uncertain. The sequence was collected from a man aged 18 to 30 in good health. Sequencing was performed on naive CD4+ T cells sorted from blood. Subset: CD45RA+ positively selected. The CDR3 coding sequence is TGTGCCAGCAGCCAAACCGGGGAGCTGTTTTTT. This codes for CASSQTGELFF. Supplemented by reference TRBV14 and TRBJ2-2, the full variable domain reads EAGVTQFPSHSVIEKGQTVTLRCDPISGHDNLYWYRRVMGKEIKFLLHFVKESKQDESGMPNNRFLAERTGGTYSTLKVQPAELEDSGVYFCASSQTGELFFGEGSRLTVL.